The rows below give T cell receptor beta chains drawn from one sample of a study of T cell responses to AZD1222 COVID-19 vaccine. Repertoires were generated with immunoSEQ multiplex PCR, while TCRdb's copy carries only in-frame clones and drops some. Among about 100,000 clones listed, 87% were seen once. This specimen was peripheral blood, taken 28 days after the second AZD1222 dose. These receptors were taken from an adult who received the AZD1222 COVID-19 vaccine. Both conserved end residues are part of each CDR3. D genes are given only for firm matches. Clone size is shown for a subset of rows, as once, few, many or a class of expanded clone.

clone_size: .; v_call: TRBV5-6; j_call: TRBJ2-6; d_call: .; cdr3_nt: TGTGCCAGCAGCTTGAAGAAGGGGTCTGGGGCCAACGTCCTGACTTTC; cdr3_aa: CASSLKKGSGANVLTF
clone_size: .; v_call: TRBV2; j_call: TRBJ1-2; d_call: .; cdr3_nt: TGTGAATCAGGACTAGCTAACTATGGCTACACCTTC; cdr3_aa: CESGLANYGYTF
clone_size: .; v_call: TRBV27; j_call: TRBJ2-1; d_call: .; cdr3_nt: TGTGCCAGCAGGAGACAGCCGACTGGGCGGGGAACCCCCCTCCATGAGCAGTTCTTC; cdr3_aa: CASRRQPTGRGTPLHEQFF
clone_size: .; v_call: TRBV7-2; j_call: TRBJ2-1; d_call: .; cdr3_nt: TGTGCCAGCAGCTTAGAACACGCAAACGGACGCAATGAGCAGTTCTTC; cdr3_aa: CASSLEHANGRNEQFF
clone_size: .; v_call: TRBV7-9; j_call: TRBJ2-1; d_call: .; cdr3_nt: TGTGCCAGCAGCTGGGGACAAGGAGGCTTTGATGAGCAGTTCTTC; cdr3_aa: CASSWGQGGFDEQFF
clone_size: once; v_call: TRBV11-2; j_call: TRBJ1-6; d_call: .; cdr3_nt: TGTGCCAGCAGCTTAAACCCAGGGGAGGGTTCACCCCTCCACTTT; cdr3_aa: CASSLNPGEGSPLHF
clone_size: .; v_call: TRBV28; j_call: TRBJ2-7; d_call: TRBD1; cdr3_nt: TGTGCCAGCAGTGAGCCCGGGACAGCCTACGAGCAGTACTTC; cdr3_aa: CASSEPGTAYEQYF
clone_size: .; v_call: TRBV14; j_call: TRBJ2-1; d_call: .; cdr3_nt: TGTGCCAGCAGCCAAGATCTCGGACCCGAACCCTACAATGAGCAGTTCTTC; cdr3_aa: CASSQDLGPEPYNEQFF
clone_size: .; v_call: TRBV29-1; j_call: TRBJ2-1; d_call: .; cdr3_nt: TGCAGCGTTGAAGGGGGGAGGCCCTATAATGAGCAGTTCTTC; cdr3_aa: CSVEGGRPYNEQFF
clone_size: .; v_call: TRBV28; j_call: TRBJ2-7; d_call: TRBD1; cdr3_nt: TGTGCCAGCAGTTCCCCCGGGACAGGGGGCGCGGTGCAGTACTTC; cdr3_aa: CASSSPGTGGAVQYF
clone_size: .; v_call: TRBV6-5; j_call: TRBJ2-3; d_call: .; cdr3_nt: TGTGCCAGCAGTTACTCCGGGGCTAGCACAGATACGCAGTATTTT; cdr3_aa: CASSYSGASTDTQYF
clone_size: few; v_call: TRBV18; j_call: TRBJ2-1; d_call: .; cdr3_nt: TGTGCCAGCTCACGAGGGGGGGCTTACAATGAGCAGTTCTTC; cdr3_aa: CASSRGGAYNEQFF
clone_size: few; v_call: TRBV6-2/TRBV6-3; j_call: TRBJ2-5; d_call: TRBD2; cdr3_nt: TGTGCCAGCAGTTACGCGGGGGGCCTGTCCGAGACCCAGTACTTC; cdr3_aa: CASSYAGGLSETQYF
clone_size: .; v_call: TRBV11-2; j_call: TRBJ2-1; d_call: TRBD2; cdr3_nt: TGTGCCAGCAGCTTAGGACTAGCGGGGGGGCATGAGCAGTTCTTC; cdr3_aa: CASSLGLAGGHEQFF
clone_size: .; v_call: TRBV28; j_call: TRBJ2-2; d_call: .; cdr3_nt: TGTGCCAGCAGTTTATTCGGCGTGGGGGCCGGGGAGCTGTTTTTT; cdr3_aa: CASSLFGVGAGELFF
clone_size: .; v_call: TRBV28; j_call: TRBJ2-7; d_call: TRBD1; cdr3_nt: TGTGCCAGCAGTTTAAACGGGGACAGTAACAGCGAGCAGTACTTC; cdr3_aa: CASSLNGDSNSEQYF
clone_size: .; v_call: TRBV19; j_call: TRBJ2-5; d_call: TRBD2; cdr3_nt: TGTGCCAGTAGTATGCTAGCGGGGCAACCCACGGAGACCCAGTACTTC; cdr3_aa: CASSMLAGQPTETQYF
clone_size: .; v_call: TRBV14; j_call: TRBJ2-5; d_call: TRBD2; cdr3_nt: TGTGCCAGCAGCCACGGACTAGCGGGAGTAGAGACCCAGTACTTC; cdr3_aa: CASSHGLAGVETQYF
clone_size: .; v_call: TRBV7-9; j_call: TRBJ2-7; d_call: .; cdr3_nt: TGTGCCAGCAGCTTTGACCACGAGCAGTACTTC; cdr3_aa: CASSFDHEQYF
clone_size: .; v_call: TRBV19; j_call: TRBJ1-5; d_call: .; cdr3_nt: TGTGCCAGTAGTATAGGAGGGGTGATTAGCAATCAGCCCCAGCATTTT; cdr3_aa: CASSIGGVISNQPQHF
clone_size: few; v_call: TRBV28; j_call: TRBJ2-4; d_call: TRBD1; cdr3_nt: TGTGCCAGCAGTTTTCAATACGGGGGACAGGGGCCTCTAGCCAAAAACATTCAGTACTTC; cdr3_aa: CASSFQYGGQGPLAKNIQYF
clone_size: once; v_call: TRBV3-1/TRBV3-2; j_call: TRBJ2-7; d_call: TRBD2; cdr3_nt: TGTGCCAGCAGCCAAGTATTCGGGACTAGCAGCCACGAGCAGTACTTC; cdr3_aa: CASSQVFGTSSHEQYF
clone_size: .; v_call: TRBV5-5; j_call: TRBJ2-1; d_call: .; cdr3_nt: TGTGCCAGCAGCTGGGAGGGGACACGGGAGCAGTTCTTC; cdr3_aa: CASSWEGTREQFF
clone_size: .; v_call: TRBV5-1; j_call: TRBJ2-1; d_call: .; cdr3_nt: TGCGCCAGCAGCAAACGTAGCTCGGGAGCGGTCTATGAGCAGTTCTTC; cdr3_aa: CASSKRSSGAVYEQFF
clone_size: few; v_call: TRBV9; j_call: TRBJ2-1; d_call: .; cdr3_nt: TGTGCCAGCAGCGCACATGGGGATGAGCAGTTCTTC; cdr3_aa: CASSAHGDEQFF
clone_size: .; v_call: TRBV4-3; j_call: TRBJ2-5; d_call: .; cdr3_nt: TGCGCCAGCAGCCAAGATCAAGGGATTGAGGAGACCCAGTACTTC; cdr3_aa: CASSQDQGIEETQYF
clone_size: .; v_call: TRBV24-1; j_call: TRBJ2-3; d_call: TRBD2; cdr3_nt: TGTGCCACCAGTGGTAGCGGGGTTTCAGATACGCAGTATTTT; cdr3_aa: CATSGSGVSDTQYF
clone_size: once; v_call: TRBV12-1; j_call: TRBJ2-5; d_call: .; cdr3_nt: TGTGCCAGCAGCTCCCACCCCGGACAGGGGGCGAAAGAGACCCAGTACTTC; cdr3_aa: CASSSHPGQGAKETQYF
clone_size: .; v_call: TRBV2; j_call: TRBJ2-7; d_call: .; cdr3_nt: TGTGCCAGCAGGGGCGGGACTCTGGAGCAGTACTTC; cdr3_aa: CASRGGTLEQYF
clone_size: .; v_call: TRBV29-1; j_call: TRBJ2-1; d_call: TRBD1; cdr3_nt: TGCAGCGTTGACGCCCCGGACAGGGGCAATGAGCAGTTCTTC; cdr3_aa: CSVDAPDRGNEQFF
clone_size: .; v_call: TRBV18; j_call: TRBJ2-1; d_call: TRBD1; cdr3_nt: TGTGCCAGCTCATCACTCGGGACAGGGTCTGATGAGCAGTTCTTC; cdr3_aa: CASSSLGTGSDEQFF
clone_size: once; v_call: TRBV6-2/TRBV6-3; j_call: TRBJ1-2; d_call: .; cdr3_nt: TGTGCCAGCAGTCCCCCGGGAGGGGGCTACACCTTC; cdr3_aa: CASSPPGGGYTF
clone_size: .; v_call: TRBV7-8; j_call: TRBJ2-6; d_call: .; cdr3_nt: TGTGCCAGCAGCCCATGGGGGCAGGGTTGGTCTGGGGCCAACGTCCTGACTTTC; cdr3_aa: CASSPWGQGWSGANVLTF
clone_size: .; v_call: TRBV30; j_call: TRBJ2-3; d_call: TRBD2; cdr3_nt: TGTGCCTGGAGTGAACTAGCGGGAGTAGATACGCAGTATTTT; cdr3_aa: CAWSELAGVDTQYF
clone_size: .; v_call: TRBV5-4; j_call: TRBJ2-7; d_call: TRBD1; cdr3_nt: TGTGCCAGCAGCGCCCTCGGGACAGGACACTACGAGCAGTACTTC; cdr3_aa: CASSALGTGHYEQYF
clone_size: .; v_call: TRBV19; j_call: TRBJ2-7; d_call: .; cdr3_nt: TGTGCCAGTAGTATACCCCATGCTAGCGACGAGCAGTACTTC; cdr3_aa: CASSIPHASDEQYF
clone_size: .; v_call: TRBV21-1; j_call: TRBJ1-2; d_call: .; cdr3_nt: TGTGCCAGCAGCAAGGTCGAGGGAAACTATGGCTACACCTTC; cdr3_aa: CASSKVEGNYGYTF
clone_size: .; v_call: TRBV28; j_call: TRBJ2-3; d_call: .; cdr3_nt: TGTGCCAGCAGTTTAGGGCTTACTACAGATACGCAGTATTTT; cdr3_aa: CASSLGLTTDTQYF
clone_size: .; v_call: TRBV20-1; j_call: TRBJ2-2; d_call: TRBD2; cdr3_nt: TGCAGTGCCAGTTCCCCGGGACTATACACCGGGGAGCTGTTTTTT; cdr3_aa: CSASSPGLYTGELFF
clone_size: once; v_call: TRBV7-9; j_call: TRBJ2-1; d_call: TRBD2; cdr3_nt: TGTGCCAGCACTTCCTGGGGCAGCGGGGGCGAATACAATGAGCAGTTCTTC; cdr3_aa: CASTSWGSGGEYNEQFF
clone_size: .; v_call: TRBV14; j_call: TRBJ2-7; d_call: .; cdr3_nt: TGTGCCAGCAGCCAAGAGGGGTTCGAGCAGTACTTC; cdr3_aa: CASSQEGFEQYF
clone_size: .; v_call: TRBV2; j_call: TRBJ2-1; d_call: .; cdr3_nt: TGTGCCAGCACCGCTGGGAGGTCAGGGGGCTACAATGAGCAGTTCTTC; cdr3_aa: CASTAGRSGGYNEQFF
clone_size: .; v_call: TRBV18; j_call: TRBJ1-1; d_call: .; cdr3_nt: TGTGCCAGCTCACGACCTTCGGAAAGGAACACTGAAGCTTTCTTT; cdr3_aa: CASSRPSERNTEAFF
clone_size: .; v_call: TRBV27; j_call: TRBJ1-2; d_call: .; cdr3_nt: TGTGCCAGCAGTTTAAGGGGGTCGGAAGGCTACACCTTC; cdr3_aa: CASSLRGSEGYTF
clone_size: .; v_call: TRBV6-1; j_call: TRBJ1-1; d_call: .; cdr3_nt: TGTGCCAGCAGTGACGGGGGCGGTACTGAAGCTTTCTTT; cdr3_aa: CASSDGGGTEAFF
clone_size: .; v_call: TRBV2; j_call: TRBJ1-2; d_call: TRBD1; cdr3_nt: TGTGCCAGCAGTGATCTGGACAGGGGGAACTATGGCTACACCTTC; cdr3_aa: CASSDLDRGNYGYTF
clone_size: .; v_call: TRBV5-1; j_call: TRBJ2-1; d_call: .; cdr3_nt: TGCGCCAGCAGCTTGACAGGGAAGGCCTACAATGAGCAGTTCTTC; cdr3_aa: CASSLTGKAYNEQFF
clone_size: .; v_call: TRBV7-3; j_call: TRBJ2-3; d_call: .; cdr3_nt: TGTGCCAGCAGCCCCGGGCAGCGGGCCACAGATACGCAGTATTTT; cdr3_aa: CASSPGQRATDTQYF
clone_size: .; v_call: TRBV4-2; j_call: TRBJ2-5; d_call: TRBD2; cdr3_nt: TGTGCCAGCAGCCAAGAACTAGCGGGGGCACAAGAGACCCAGTACTTC; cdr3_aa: CASSQELAGAQETQYF